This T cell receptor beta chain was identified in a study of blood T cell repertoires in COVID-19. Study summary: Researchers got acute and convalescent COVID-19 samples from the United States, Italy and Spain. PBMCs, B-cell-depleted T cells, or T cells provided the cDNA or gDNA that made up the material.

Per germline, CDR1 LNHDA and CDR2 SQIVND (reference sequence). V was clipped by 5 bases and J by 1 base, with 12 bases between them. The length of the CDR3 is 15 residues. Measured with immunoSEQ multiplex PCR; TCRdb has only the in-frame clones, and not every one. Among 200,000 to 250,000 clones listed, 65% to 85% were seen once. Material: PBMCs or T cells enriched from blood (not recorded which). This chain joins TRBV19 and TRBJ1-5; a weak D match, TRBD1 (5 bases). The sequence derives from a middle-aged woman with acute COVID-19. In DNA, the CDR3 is TGTGCCAGTAGTCCAGACAGTCCGAGCAATCAGCCCCAGCATTTT. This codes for CASSPDSPSNQPQHF.